This is a list of T cell receptor beta chains from one sample in a study of T cell responses to AZD1222 COVID-19 vaccine. Sequencing used immunoSEQ multiplex PCR; TCRdb keeps in-frame clones, though not all of them. The table records 110,000 to 150,000 clones, about nine tenths of them present only once. Sequencing was performed on peripheral blood, taken on day 0 of AZD1222 vaccination. Receptors were obtained from an adult in good health. Each CDR3 is given with its conserved first and last residue. D genes are given only for firm matches. A clone size is listed for some rows: how often the clone was seen (once, few, many), or a class if it is expanded.

NA,TRBD2,TRBV5-1,TRBJ2-1,TGCGCCAGCAGCAGACAGACTAGCTTTGGTAATGAGCAGTTCTTC,CASSRQTSFGNEQFF
NA,TRBD2,TRBV19,TRBJ2-1,TGTGCCAGTAGTCCTCTAGCGGGAGGGCGTCGAAATGAGCAGTTCTTC,CASSPLAGGRRNEQFF
NA,NA,TRBV10-1,TRBJ2-1,TGCGCCAGCAGCCCAGCCGGGACTCGGAGTGGGAATGAGCAGTTCTTC,CASSPAGTRSGNEQFF
NA,NA,TRBV9,TRBJ2-2,TGTGCCAGCACCCAACTTGGGACTCTGAACACCGGGGAGCTGTTTTTT,CASTQLGTLNTGELFF
NA,TRBD1,TRBV18,TRBJ1-1,TGTGCCAGCTCACCACCGGGACAGGGACGGAACACTGAAGCTTTCTTT,CASSPPGQGRNTEAFF
NA,NA,TRBV5-1,TRBJ1-2,TGCGCCAGCAGCTTGGAGGGGCGACGTGGCTACACCTTC,CASSLEGRRGYTF
NA,NA,TRBV29-1,TRBJ2-7,TGCAGCGTCGTCCCCTTCCTGAGTGGTTACGAGCAGTACTTC,CSVVPFLSGYEQYF
NA,TRBD1,TRBV6-5,TRBJ1-6,TGTGCCAGCAGTTCCATGACAGGGGCCATTTCACCCCTCCACTTT,CASSSMTGAISPLHF
NA,TRBD2,TRBV29-1,TRBJ2-5,TGCAGCCCCTCCTTACTAGCGGGCCGAGAGACCCAGTACTTC,CSPSLLAGRETQYF
NA,TRBD1,TRBV18,TRBJ1-5,TGTGCCAGCTCACCTTCCGGGACAGATAATCAGCCCCAGCATTTT,CASSPSGTDNQPQHF
NA,TRBD1,TRBV4-2,TRBJ1-1,TGTGCCAGCAGCCAGGGGGTGGGGGACAGTCCCTTTGAAGCTTTCTTT,CASSQGVGDSPFEAFF
NA,NA,TRBV11-2,TRBJ2-5,TGTGCCAGCAGCTTAGGTGACCGAAAGACCCAGTACTTC,CASSLGDRKTQYF
NA,TRBD2,TRBV3-1/TRBV3-2,TRBJ2-7,TGTGCCAGCTATCAAGCGGGGGGGCGGCAGTACTTC,CASYQAGGRQYF
NA,TRBD1,TRBV6-6,TRBJ2-7,TGTGCCAGCACTTTCGACAGGGTGATCTTCGAGCAGTACTTC,CASTFDRVIFEQYF
once,NA,TRBV5-1,TRBJ2-5,TGCGCCAGCAGCCGGAGGGACTTCCAAGAGACCCAGTACTTC,CASSRRDFQETQYF
NA,NA,TRBV7-9,TRBJ1-1,TGTGCCAGCAGCTTAGAAATAGGGGTGGCCACTGAAGCTTTCTTT,CASSLEIGVATEAFF
NA,NA,TRBV4-1,TRBJ2-5,TGCGCCAGCAGCCTTTGGTACCAAGAGACCCAGTACTTC,CASSLWYQETQYF